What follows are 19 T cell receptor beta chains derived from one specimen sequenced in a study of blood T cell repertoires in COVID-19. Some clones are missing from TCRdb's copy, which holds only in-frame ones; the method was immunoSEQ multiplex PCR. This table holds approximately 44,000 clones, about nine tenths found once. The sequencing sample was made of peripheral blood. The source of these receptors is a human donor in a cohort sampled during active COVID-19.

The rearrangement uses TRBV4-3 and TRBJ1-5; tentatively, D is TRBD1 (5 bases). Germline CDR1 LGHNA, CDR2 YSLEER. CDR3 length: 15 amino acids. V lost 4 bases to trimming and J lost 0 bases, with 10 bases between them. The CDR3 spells CASSRTRHSNQPQHF. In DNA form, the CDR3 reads TGCGCCAGCAGCCGGACAAGACATAGCAATCAGCCCCAGCATTTT.

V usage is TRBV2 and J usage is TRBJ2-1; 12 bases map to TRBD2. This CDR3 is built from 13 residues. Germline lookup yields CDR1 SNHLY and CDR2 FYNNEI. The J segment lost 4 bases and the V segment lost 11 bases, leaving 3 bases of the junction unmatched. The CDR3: CAGTSGQYNEQFF. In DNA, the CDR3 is TGTGCCGGGACTAGCGGGCAGTACAATGAGCAGTTCTTC.

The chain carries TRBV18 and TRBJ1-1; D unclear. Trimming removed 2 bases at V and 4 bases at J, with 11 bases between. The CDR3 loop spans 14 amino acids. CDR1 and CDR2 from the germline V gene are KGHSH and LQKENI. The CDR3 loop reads CASSPGRESTEAFF. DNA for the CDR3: TGTGCCAGCTCACCAGGGAGGGAGAGCACTGAAGCTTTCTTT.

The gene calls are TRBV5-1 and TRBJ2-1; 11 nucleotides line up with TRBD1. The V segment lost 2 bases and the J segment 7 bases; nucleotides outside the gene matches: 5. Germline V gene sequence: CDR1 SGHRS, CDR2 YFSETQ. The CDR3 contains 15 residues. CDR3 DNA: TGCGCCAGCAGCTTTGGACAGGGGGCTGGTAATGAGCAGTTCTTC. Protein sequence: CASSFGQGAGNEQFF. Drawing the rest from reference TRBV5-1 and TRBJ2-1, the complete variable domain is KAGVTQTPRYLIKTRGQQVTLSCSPISGHRSVSWYQQTPGQGLQFLFEYFSETQRNKGNFPGRFSGRQFSNSRSEMNVSTLELGDSALYLCASSFGQGAGNEQFFGPGTRLTVL.

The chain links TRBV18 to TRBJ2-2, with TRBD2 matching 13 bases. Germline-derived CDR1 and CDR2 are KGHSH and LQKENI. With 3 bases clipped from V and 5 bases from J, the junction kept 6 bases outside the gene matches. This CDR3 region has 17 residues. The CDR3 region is CASSPPGLAGRTGELFF. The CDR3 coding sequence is TGTGCCAGCTCACCCCCGGGACTAGCGGGGAGAACCGGGGAGCTGTTTTTT.

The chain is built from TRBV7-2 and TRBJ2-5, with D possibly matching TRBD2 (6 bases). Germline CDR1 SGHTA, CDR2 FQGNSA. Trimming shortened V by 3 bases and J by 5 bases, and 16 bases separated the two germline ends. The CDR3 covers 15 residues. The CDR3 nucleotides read TGTGCCAGCAGCTTTAGGACTATAGTGGGGGAGACCCAGTACTTC. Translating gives CASSFRTIVGETQYF.

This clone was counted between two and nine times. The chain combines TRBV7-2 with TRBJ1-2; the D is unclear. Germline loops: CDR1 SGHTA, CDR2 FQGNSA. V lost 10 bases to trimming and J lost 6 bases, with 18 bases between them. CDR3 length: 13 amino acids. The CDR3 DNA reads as TGTGCCACTACCTACTCATCGCGGAATGGCTACACCTTC. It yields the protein CATTYSSRNGYTF.

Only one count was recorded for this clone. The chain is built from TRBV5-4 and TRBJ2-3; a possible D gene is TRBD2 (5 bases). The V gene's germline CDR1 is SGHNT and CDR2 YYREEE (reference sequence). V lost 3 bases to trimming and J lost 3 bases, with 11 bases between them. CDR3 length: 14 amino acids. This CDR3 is CASSSLAGTDTQYF. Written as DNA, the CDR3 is TGTGCCAGCAGCTCCCTAGCTGGTACAGATACGCAGTATTTT.

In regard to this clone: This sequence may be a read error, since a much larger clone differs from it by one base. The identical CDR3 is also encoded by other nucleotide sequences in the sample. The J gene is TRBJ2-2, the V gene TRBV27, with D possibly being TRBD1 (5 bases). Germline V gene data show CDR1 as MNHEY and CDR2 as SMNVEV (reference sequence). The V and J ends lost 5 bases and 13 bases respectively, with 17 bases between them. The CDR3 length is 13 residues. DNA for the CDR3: TGTGCCAGCAGTCTAGGGCCGGCCAGGGTGCTGTTTTTT. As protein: CASSLGPARVLFF.

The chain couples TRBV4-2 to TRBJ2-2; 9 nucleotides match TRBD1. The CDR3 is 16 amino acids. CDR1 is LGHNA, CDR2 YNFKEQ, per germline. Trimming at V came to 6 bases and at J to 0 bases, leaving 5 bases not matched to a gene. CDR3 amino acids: CASRRGQGPNTGELFF. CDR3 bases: TGTGCCAGCAGAAGAGGACAGGGGCCGAACACCGGGGAGCTGTTTTTT.

The CDR3 here is CASSFPGQVTEAFF. CDR3 nucleotide sequence: TGTGCCAGCAGCTTTCCGGGACAGGTGACTGAAGCTTTCTTT. The V call is TRBV7-2, the J call TRBJ1-1; the match to TRBD1 covers 8 bases. The CDR3 extends over 14 amino acids. Germline-derived CDR1 and CDR2 are SGHTA and FQGNSA. J gave up 5 bases and V 3 bases, and 5 bases lay outside the gene matches.

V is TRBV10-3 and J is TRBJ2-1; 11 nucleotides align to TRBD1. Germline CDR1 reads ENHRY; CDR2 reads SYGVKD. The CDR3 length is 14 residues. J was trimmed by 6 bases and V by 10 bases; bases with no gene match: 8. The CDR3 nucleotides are TGTGCCAGCCAGGGACAGGGGGGGTTCAATGAGCAGTTCTTC. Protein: CASQGQGGFNEQFF.

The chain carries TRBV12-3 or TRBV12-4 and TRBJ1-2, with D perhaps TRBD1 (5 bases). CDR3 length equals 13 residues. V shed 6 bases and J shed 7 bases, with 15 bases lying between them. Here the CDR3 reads CASRGGVGSGYTF. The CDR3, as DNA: TGTGCCAGCAGGGGGGGTGTGGGTAGTGGCTACACCTTC.

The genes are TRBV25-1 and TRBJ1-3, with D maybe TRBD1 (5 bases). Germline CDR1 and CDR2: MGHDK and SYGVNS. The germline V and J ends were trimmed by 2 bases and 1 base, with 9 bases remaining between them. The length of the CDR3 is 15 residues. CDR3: CASSEAGESGNTIYF. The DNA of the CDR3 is TGTGCCAGCAGTGAAGCGGGGGAATCTGGAAACACCATATATTTT.

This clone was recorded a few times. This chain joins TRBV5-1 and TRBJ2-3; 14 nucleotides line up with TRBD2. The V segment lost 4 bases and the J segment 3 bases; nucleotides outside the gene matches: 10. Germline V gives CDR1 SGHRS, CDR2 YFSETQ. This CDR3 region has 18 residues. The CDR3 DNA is TGCGCCAGCAGCACCCGGTCCGGGACTAGCGGGAGTACAGATACGCAGTATTTT. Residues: CASSTRSGTSGSTDTQYF.

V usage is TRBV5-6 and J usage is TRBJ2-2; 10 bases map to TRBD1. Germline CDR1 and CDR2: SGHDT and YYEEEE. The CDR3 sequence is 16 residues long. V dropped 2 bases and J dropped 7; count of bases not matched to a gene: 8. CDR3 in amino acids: CASSFLTGGSVGELFF. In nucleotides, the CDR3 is TGTGCCAGCAGCTTTCTGACAGGGGGCAGTGTCGGGGAGCTGTTTTTT.

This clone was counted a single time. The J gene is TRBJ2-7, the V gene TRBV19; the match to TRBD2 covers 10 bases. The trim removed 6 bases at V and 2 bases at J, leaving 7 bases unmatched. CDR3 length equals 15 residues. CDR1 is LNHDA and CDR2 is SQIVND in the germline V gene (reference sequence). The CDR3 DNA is TGTGCCAGTAGCTCCCTAGCGGGGGAGCCCTACGAGCAGTACTTC. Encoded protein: CASSSLAGEPYEQYF.

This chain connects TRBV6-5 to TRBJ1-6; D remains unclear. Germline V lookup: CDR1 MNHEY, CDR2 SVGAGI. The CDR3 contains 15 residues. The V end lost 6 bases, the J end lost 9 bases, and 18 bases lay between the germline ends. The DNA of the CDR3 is TGTGCCAGCAGCGTTAGTGTGGGAGCCATTTCACCCCTCCACTTT. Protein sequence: CASSVSVGAISPLHF.

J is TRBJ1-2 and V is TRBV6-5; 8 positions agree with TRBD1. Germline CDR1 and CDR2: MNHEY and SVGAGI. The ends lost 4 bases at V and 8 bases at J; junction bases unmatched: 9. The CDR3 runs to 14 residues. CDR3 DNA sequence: TGTGCCAGCAGTTCCCTCCGGGACAGGCAAGGCTACACCTTC. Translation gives CASSSLRDRQGYTF.